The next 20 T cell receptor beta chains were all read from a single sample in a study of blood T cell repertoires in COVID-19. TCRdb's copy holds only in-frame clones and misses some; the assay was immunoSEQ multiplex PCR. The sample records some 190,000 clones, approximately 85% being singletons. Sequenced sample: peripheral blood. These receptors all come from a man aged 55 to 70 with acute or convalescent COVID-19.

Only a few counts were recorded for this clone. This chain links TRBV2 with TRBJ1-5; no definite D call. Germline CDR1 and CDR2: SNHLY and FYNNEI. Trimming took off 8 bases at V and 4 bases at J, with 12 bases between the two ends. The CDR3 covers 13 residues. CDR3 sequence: CASRSGVNQPQHF. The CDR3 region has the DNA TGTGCCAGCCGATCCGGGGTAAATCAGCCCCAGCATTTT.

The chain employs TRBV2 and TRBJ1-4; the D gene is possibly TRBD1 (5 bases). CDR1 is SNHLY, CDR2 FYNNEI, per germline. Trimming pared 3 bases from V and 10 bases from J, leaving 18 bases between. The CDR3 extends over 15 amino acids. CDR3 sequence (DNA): TGTGCCAGCAGTGACAGTGGACAACGAAACCGAAAACTGTTTTTT. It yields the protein CASSDSGQRNRKLFF.

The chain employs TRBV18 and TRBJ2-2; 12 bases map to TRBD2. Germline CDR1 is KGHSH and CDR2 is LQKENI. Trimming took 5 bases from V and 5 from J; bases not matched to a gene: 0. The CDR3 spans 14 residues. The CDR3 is CASSTSGRTGELFF. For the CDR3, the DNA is TGTGCCAGCTCAACTAGCGGGAGGACCGGGGAGCTGTTTTTT.

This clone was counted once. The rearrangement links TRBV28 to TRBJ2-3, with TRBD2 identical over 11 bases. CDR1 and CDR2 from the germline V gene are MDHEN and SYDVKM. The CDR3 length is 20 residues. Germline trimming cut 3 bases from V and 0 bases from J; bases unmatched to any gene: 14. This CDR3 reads CASSFLVGSSGRISTDTQYF. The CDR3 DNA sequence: TGTGCCAGCAGTTTTTTGGTGGGTTCTAGCGGGAGGATTAGCACAGATACGCAGTATTTT.

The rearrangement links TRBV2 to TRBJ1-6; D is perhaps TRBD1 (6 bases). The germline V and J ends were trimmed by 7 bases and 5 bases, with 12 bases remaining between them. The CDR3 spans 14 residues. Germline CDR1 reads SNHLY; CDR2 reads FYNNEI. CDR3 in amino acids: CASNRDNDNSPLHF. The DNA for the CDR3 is TGTGCCAGCAACCGGGACAATGATAATTCACCCCTCCACTTT.

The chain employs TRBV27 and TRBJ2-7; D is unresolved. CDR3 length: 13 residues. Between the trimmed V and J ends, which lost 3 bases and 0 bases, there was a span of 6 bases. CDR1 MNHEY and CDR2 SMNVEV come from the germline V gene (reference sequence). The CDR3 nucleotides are TGTGCCAGCAGTTTGGCAACCTCCTACGAGCAGTACTTC. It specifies CASSLATSYEQYF.

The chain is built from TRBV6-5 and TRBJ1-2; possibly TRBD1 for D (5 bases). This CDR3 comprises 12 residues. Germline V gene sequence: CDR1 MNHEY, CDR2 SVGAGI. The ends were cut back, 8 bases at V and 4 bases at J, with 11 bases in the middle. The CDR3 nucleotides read TGTGCCAGCCGGGCGCAGGGCTATGGCTACACCTTC. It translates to CASRAQGYGYTF.

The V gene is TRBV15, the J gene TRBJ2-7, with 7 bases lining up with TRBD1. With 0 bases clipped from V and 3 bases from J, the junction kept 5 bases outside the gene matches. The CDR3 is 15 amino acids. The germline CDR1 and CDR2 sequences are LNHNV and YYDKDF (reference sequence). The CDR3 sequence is CATSRDAAGGYEQYF. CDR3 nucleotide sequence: TGTGCCACCAGCAGAGATGCGGCAGGGGGCTACGAGCAGTACTTC.

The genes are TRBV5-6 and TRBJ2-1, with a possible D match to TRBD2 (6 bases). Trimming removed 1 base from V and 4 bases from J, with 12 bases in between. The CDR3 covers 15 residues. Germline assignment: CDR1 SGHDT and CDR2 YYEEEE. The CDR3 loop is CASSLFSGTYNEQFF. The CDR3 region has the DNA TGTGCCAGCAGCTTGTTTAGCGGTACATACAATGAGCAGTTCTTC.

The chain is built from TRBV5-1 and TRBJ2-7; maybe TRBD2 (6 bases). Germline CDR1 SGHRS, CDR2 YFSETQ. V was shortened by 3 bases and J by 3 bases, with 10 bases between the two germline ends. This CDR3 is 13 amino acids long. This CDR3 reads CASSSPGGYEQYF. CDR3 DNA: TGCGCCAGCAGCTCCCCCGGGGGCTACGAGCAGTACTTC.

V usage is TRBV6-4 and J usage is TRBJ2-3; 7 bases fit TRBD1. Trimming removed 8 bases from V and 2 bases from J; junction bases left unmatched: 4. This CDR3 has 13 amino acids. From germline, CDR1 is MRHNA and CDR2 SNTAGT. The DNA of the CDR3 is TGTGCCAGCGGGGACAGAGACACAGATACGCAGTATTTT. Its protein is CASGDRDTDTQYF.

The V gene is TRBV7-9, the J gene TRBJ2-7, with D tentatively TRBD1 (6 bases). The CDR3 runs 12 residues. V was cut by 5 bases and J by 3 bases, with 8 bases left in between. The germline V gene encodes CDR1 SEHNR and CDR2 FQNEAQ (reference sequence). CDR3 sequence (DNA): TGTGCCAGCAGCGGACAGCACTACGAGCAGTACTTC. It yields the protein CASSGQHYEQYF.

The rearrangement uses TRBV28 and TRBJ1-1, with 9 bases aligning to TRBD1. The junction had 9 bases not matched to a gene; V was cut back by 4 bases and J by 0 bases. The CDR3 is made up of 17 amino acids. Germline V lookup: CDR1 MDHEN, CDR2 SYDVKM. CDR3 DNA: TGTGCCAGCAGTTCCCCACAGGGGGCTATAGTGAACACTGAAGCTTTCTTT. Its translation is CASSSPQGAIVNTEAFF.

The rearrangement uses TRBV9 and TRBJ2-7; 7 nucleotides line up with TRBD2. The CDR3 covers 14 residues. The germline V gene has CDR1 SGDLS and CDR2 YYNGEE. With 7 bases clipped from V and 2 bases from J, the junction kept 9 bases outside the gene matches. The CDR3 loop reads CASSVSGATYEQYF. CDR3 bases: TGTGCCAGCTCCGTCAGCGGGGCAACCTACGAGCAGTACTTC.

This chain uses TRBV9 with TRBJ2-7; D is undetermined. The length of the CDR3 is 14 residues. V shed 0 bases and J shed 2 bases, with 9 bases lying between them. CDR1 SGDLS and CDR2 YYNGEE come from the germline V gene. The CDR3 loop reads CASSVAANTYEQYF. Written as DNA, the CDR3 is TGTGCCAGCAGCGTAGCAGCGAACACCTACGAGCAGTACTTC.

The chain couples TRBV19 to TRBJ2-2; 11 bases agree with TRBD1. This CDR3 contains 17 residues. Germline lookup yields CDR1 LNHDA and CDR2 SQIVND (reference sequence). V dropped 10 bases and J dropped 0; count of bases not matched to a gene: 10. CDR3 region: CATPRDRGFANTGELFF. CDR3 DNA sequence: TGTGCCACTCCACGGGACAGGGGGTTCGCGAACACCGGGGAGCTGTTTTTT.

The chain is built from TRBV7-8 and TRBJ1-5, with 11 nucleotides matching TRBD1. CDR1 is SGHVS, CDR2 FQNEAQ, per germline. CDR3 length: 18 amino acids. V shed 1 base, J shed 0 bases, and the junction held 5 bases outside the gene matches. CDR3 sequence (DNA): TGTGCCAGCAGCTTAGTCGGGACAGGGGGTAATAGCAATCAGCCCCAGCATTTT. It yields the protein CASSLVGTGGNSNQPQHF.

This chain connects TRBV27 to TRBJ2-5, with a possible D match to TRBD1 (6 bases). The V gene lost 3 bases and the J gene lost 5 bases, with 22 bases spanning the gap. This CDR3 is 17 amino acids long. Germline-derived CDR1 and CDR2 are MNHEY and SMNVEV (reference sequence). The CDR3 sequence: CASSLQGLTYRRETQYF. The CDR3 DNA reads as TGTGCCAGCAGTTTGCAGGGGCTAACCTACCGAAGGGAGACCCAGTACTTC.

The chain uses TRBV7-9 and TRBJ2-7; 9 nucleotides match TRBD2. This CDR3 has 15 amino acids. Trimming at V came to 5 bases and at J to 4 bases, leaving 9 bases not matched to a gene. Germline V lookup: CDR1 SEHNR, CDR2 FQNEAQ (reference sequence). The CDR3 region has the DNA TGTGCCAGCAGCCCCCCTAGCGGGATGGTGTACGAGCAGTACTTC. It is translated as CASSPPSGMVYEQYF.

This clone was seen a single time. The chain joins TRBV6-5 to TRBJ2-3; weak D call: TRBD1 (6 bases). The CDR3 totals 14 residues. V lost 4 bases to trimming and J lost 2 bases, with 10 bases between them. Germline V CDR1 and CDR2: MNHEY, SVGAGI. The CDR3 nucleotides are TGTGCCAGCAGTTGGACAGAAGCCACAGATACGCAGTATTTT. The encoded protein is CASSWTEATDTQYF.